This is a list of T cell receptor beta chains from one sample in a study of cytomegalovirus exposure and HLA in healthy donors. TCRdb keeps only in-frame clones here, not all; method: immunoSEQ multiplex PCR. The data hold roughly 130,000 clones, with about four fifths observed a single time. The sample consisted of PBMCs. Receptor source: a man aged 25 to 40 in good health and CMV-seronegative. CDR3s include the opening cysteine and the closing phenylalanine or tryptophan. The order of the fields is D gene, clone size, V gene, J gene, CDR3 protein, CDR3 DNA. D genes are given only for firm matches. Only some rows state a clone size, as once, few, many or a class for expanded clones.

>-|-|TRBV5-8|TRBJ1-2
CASSLGWRVDGYTF
TGTGCCAGCAGCCTGGGATGGCGGGTAGATGGCTACACCTTC
>-|-|TRBV7-9|TRBJ1-2
CASSYTGVGYGYTF
TGTGCCAGCAGTTATACGGGGGTAGGATATGGCTACACCTTC
>-|-|TRBV19|TRBJ1-1
CASSISVQSHEIFRIEAFF
TGTGCCAGTAGTATTTCGGTCCAAAGCCACGAAATATTCAGGATTGAAGCTTTCTTT
>-|-|TRBV28|TRBJ2-7
CASSLRTRISYEQYF
TGTGCCAGCAGTCTTCGGACACGAATTTCCTACGAGCAGTACTTC
>TRBD1|-|TRBV4-3|TRBJ1-6
CASSQGAGGDNSPLHF
TGCGCCAGCAGCCAAGGTGCAGGGGGTGATAATTCACCCCTCCACTTT
>TRBD1|-|TRBV28|TRBJ2-3
CASSSYRGPSTDTQYF
TGTGCCAGCAGTTCCTACAGGGGGCCTAGCACAGATACGCAGTATTTT
>-|-|TRBV7-9|TRBJ2-7
CASSSLPSRQYF
TGTGCCAGCAGTTCCCTCCCGTCTCGGCAGTACTTC
>TRBD1|-|TRBV4-2|TRBJ1-5
CASSRTGGAGTGGMLRQPQHF
TGTGCCAGCAGCCGAACGGGAGGAGCCGGGACAGGGGGTATGTTGCGTCAGCCCCAGCATTTT
>TRBD1|few|TRBV5-3|TRBJ1-1
CARSAGQGAVTEAFF
TGTGCCAGAAGCGCCGGACAGGGTGCAGTCACTGAAGCTTTCTTT
>TRBD1|once|TRBV6-6|TRBJ1-2
CASRPGQAYGYTF
TGTGCCAGCAGGCCGGGACAGGCCTATGGCTACACCTTC
>-|-|TRBV5-4|TRBJ2-1
CASSFGGGSVEQFF
TGTGCCAGCAGCTTTGGAGGGGGCTCGGTTGAGCAGTTCTTC
>TRBD1|-|TRBV6-5|TRBJ1-1
CASKEGGMNTEAFF
TGTGCCAGCAAGGAAGGGGGCATGAACACTGAAGCTTTCTTT
>TRBD1|-|TRBV29-1|TRBJ1-4
CSVSGGNEKLFF
TGCAGCGTTTCAGGGGGGAATGAAAAACTGTTTTTT
>-|-|TRBV9|TRBJ2-7
CASSKGGGGSYEQYF
TGTGCCAGCAGCAAGGGGGGGGGTGGGTCCTACGAGCAGTACTTC
>-|-|TRBV27|TRBJ1-5
CASGFSGGNQPQHF
TGTGCCAGCGGGTTCTCAGGGGGCAATCAGCCCCAGCATTTT
>-|-|TRBV5-1|TRBJ2-5
CASSLGGSQETQYF
TGCGCCAGCAGCTTGGGGGGCAGTCAAGAGACCCAGTACTTC
>-|-|TRBV6-5|TRBJ1-3
CASSYSRGTGNTIYF
TGTGCCAGCAGTTACTCGCGGGGGACAGGAAACACCATATATTTT
>-|-|TRBV5-1|TRBJ2-5
CASSLSKQETQYF
TGCGCCAGCAGCTTGTCTAAACAAGAGACCCAGTACTTC
>-|-|TRBV7-9|TRBJ1-2
CASSLTVDYGYTF
TGTGCCAGCAGCTTAACAGTAGACTATGGCTACACCTTC
>-|once|TRBV7-2|TRBJ2-3
CASSPGPGDTDTQYF
TGTGCCAGCAGCCCAGGTCCGGGGGACACAGATACGCAGTATTTT
>-|-|TRBV15|TRBJ2-7
CATSRGPGVLGEQYF
TGTGCCACCAGCAGAGGGCCGGGAGTTCTCGGCGAGCAGTACTTC
>TRBD1|-|TRBV6-4|TRBJ1-1
CASRREQGATEAFF
TGTGCCAGCAGACGGGAACAGGGGGCGACTGAAGCTTTCTTT
>TRBD2|once|TRBV5-3|TRBJ2-2
CARSFPAGENGELFF
TGTGCCAGAAGCTTCCCCGCGGGAGAAAACGGGGAGCTGTTTTTT
>-|few|TRBV4-1|TRBJ2-1
CASSQDWPNEQFF
TGCGCCAGCAGCCAAGACTGGCCCAATGAGCAGTTCTTC
>TRBD1|-|TRBV5-1|TRBJ1-1
CASSPSTGFGTEAFF
TGCGCCAGCAGCCCATCGACAGGGTTTGGGACTGAAGCTTTCTTT
>-|-|TRBV2|TRBJ1-3
CASISPSSGNTIYF
TGTGCCAGCATCTCCCCGAGTTCTGGAAACACCATATATTTT
>TRBD2|-|TRBV18|TRBJ2-5
CASSPGTSAETQYF
TGTGCCAGCTCACCAGGCACTAGCGCAGAGACCCAGTACTTC
>-|-|TRBV27|TRBJ2-5
CASRPGWAETQYF
TGTGCCAGCAGACCCGGTTGGGCCGAGACCCAGTACTTC
>-|-|TRBV2|TRBJ1-2
CASSGGTHPITF
TGTGCCAGCAGTGGCGGGACCCATCCTATCACCTTC
>-|few|TRBV19|TRBJ1-2
CASSIGELRYGYTF
TGTGCCAGTAGTATTGGGGAGCTACGCTATGGCTACACCTTC
>TRBD2|-|TRBV30|TRBJ2-2
CAWSVLGGGHTGELFF
TGTGCCTGGAGTGTACTTGGGGGAGGGCACACCGGGGAGCTGTTTTTT
>TRBD1|-|TRBV5-4|TRBJ2-3
CASRDRGRNTDTQYF
TGTGCCAGCCGGGACAGGGGGCGCAACACAGATACGCAGTATTTT
>-|-|TRBV6-6|TRBJ1-5
CASSTNGGRQPQHF
TGTGCCAGCAGTACCAACGGGGGAAGGCAGCCCCAGCATTTT
>-|-|TRBV27|TRBJ2-3
CASGPFTDTQYF
TGTGCCAGCGGGCCCTTCACAGATACGCAGTATTTT
>-|-|TRBV11-2|TRBJ2-7
CASSPSGDEQYF
TGTGCCAGCAGCCCCTCCGGGGACGAGCAGTACTTC
>TRBD1|-|TRBV5-1|TRBJ2-1
CASSLGQGAVEQFF
TGCGCCAGCAGCTTGGGACAGGGGGCTGTTGAGCAGTTCTTC
>-|-|TRBV6-1|TRBJ2-2
CASSELTANTGELFF
TGTGCCAGCAGTGAATTGACAGCGAACACCGGGGAGCTGTTTTTT
>-|-|TRBV5-6|TRBJ1-1
CASRSGTNTEAFF
TGTGCCAGCAGATCCGGGACAAACACTGAAGCTTTCTTT
>-|-|TRBV10-3|TRBJ2-2
CAINEGGTVTGELFF
TGTGCCATCAACGAGGGGGGGACTGTCACCGGGGAGCTGTTTTTT
>TRBD1|-|TRBV5-6|TRBJ2-3
CASSPDRGADTQYF
TGTGCCAGCAGCCCTGACAGGGGAGCAGATACGCAGTATTTT
>-|-|TRBV4-3|TRBJ2-5
CASSQGHPKETQYF
TGCGCCAGCAGCCAGGGACACCCAAAAGAGACCCAGTACTTC
>TRBD1|-|TRBV5-1|TRBJ2-7
CASSEGQGAREQYF
TGCGCCAGCAGCGAGGGACAGGGGGCGCGGGAGCAGTACTTC
>TRBD1|-|TRBV7-3|TRBJ1-2
CASSLRAGGSANYGYTF
TGTGCCAGCAGCTTAAGGGCAGGGGGCAGTGCTAACTATGGCTACACCTTC
>-|-|TRBV19|TRBJ1-1
CASSIDVLLNTEAFF
TGTGCCAGTAGTATAGATGTCCTCTTGAACACTGAAGCTTTCTTT
>-|-|TRBV7-9|TRBJ2-3
CASSFDHNTDTQYF
TGTGCCAGCAGCTTCGATCACAACACAGATACGCAGTATTTT
>TRBD1|-|TRBV18|TRBJ1-2
CASSHNRGEYGYTF
TGTGCCAGCTCACACAACAGGGGGGAGTATGGCTACACCTTC